These 7 T cell receptor beta chains were sequenced from one sample in a study of blood T cell repertoires in COVID-19. Repertoires were generated with immunoSEQ multiplex PCR, while TCRdb's copy carries only in-frame clones and drops some. The sample lists 250,000 to 300,000 clones; over 75% were seen once. The sample consisted of PBMCs or T cells enriched from blood (not recorded which). These receptors were taken from a woman in her twenties or thirties who had recovered from COVID-19.

The rearrangement links TRBV4-1 to TRBJ2-7; TRBD1 matches at 9 bases. CDR3 length: 15 amino acids. Germline V gene lookup returns CDR1 MGHRA and CDR2 YSYEKL. V was clipped by 0 bases and J by 0 bases; unmatched bases: 0. This CDR3 reads CASSQEGQGSYEQYF. The CDR3, as DNA: TGCGCCAGCAGCCAAGAGGGACAGGGCTCCTACGAGCAGTACTTC.

In its sample, this clone was seen a few times. The chain is built from TRBV19 and TRBJ2-3; TRBD1 agrees at 8 bases. CDR1 and CDR2 from the germline V gene are LNHDA and SQIVND (reference sequence). The CDR3 sequence is 16 residues long. V trimming: 10 bases; J trimming: 2 bases; junction bases outside the gene matches: 14. As DNA, the CDR3 is TGTGCCACCATTCTATGGACAGGGTTCGACACAGATACGCAGTATTTT. It translates to CATILWTGFDTDTQYF.

The gene calls are TRBV5-1 and TRBJ1-1; the D is unclear. Germline CDR1 reads SGHRS; CDR2 reads YFSETQ. Trimming left V 6 bases short and J 4 bases short, with 13 bases between. This CDR3 spans 13 amino acids. This CDR3 is CASTEGSGTEAFF. As DNA, the CDR3 is TGCGCCAGCACAGAGGGTTCGGGCACTGAAGCTTTCTTT.

The chain links TRBV11-2 to TRBJ1-1, with TRBD1 matching 7 bases. Trimming removed 1 base from V and 1 base from J; junction bases left unmatched: 0. Germline CDR1 and CDR2: SGHAT and FQNNGV. CDR3 length: 14 amino acids. CDR3 DNA sequence: TGTGCCAGCAGCTTAGGGACAGGGAACACTGAAGCTTTCTTT. This translates into CASSLGTGNTEAFF.

V and J are TRBV7-2 and TRBJ2-7; the match to TRBD2 covers 8 bases. V shed 4 bases and J 7 bases; nucleotides not matched to a gene: 9. This CDR3 region has 14 residues. Germline assignment: CDR1 SGHTA and CDR2 FQGNSA. CDR3 DNA: TGTGCCAGCAGCTCCCGGGGGGGGGCAAAGGAGCAGTACTTC. Encoded protein: CASSSRGGAKEQYF.

V usage is TRBV27 and J usage is TRBJ2-7, with TRBD1 as a possible D gene (5 bases). V was clipped by 6 bases and J by 7 bases, with 13 bases between them. Germline CDR1 MNHEY, CDR2 SMNVEV (reference sequence). The CDR3 loop spans 12 amino acids. This CDR3 reads CASRRTPWEQYF. The DNA for the CDR3 is TGTGCCAGCAGGAGGACACCCTGGGAGCAGTACTTC.

The chain employs TRBV6-6 and TRBJ2-7; 11 bases match TRBD2. Germline V lookup: CDR1 MNHNY, CDR2 SVGAGI (reference sequence). The V gene end was trimmed by 4 bases and the J gene end by 0 bases; junction bases not matched to a gene: 5. CDR3 size: 16 residues. The chain's CDR3 is CASSSRTSGSSYEQYF. Here the CDR3 DNA reads TGTGCCAGCAGTTCCAGAACTAGCGGGAGCTCCTACGAGCAGTACTTC.